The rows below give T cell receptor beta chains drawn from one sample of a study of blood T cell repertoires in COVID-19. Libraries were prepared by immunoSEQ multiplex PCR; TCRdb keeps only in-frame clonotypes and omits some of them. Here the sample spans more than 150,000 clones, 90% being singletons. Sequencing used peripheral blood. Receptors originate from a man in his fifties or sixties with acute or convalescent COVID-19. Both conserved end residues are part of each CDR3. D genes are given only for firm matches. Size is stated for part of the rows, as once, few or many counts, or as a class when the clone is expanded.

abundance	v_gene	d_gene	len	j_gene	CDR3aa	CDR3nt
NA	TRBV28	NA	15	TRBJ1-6	CASSLFIQPDSPLHF	TGTGCCAGCAGTTTATTCATACAGCCGGATTCACCCCTCCACTTT
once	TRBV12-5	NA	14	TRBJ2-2	CASGLQTGPGELFF	TGTGCTAGTGGTTTGCAGACAGGCCCCGGGGAGCTGTTTTTT
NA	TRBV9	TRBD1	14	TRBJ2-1	CASSAGGQGDEQFF	TGTGCCAGCAGCGCGGGCGGACAGGGCGATGAGCAGTTCTTC
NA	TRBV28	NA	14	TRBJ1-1	CASSSGQWNTEAFF	TGTGCCAGCAGCAGTGGACAGTGGAACACTGAAGCTTTCTTT
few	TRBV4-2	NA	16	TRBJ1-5	CASSQERGISNQPQHF	TGTGCCAGCAGCCAAGAGCGGGGGATTAGCAATCAGCCCCAGCATTTT
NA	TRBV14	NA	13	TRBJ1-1	CASSHTRNTEAFF	TGTGCCAGCAGCCATACACGGAACACTGAAGCTTTCTTT
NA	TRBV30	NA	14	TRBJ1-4	CAWTVRSYNEKLFF	TGTGCCTGGACAGTTAGGAGCTATAATGAAAAACTGTTTTTT
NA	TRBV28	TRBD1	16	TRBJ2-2	CASSPRPGTGNRELFF	TGTGCCAGCAGTCCGCGTCCCGGGACAGGGAACAGGGAGCTGTTTTTT
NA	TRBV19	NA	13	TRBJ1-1	CASSEQGNTEAFF	TGTGCCAGTAGCGAGCAGGGTAACACTGAAGCTTTCTTT
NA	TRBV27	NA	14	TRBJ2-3	CASTPTGYTDTQYF	TGTGCCAGCACCCCGACAGGTTACACAGATACGCAGTATTTT
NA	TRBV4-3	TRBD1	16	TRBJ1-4	CASSPGQGAAPRELFF	TGCGCCAGCAGCCCCGGACAGGGGGCTGCCCCGAGAGAACTGTTTTTT
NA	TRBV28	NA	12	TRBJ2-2	CASSRQDGELFF	TGTGCCAGCAGTCGACAGGACGGGGAGCTGTTTTTT